This T cell receptor beta chain was observed in a study of CD8 T cells in Susac syndrome (dated by TCRdb to the late 2010s). Regarding the complete study: Among the sequenced Susac syndrome patients, more than five had clinically active disease and eight or nine were in clinical remission. The study used repertoire sequencing to test whether antigen drove CD8+ T cell activation and differentiation in Susac syndrome. At blood withdrawal, Susac syndrome patients were therapy-naive, treated with corticosteroids (with IVIg additionally given to some), or treated with IVIg alone. Results the study describes overall, beyond this receptor: No clonal expansion was detected in the CD4+ T cell repertoire of Susac syndrome patients. The study acknowledged that relatively few individuals were included in the TCR sequencing and HLA analysis.

CDR1 and CDR2, per the germline V gene, are SGHRS and YFSETQ. Germline trimming amounts to 9 bases on V and 2 bases on J, with 11 as the count of junction bases outside the gene matches. The cysteine opens and the phenylalanine closes a CDR3 of 15 amino acids. Only the CDR3 part of the read is kept: 45 bases, read in frame from the first base. Peripheral blood CD8+ and CD4+ T cells from healthy donors, Susac syndrome patients and multiple sclerosis patients were profiled by high-throughput TCR beta sequencing. The Susac syndrome patients fulfilled recently defined diagnostic criteria for either definite or probable disease. Bulk CD8+ and CD4+ T cells were purified by magnetic negative isolation, whereas CD8+ TEMRA cells were enriched by FACS. Blood was drawn into EDTA tubes, processed within 24 hours, and PBMCs were isolated by density gradient centrifugation. PBMCs intended for TCR sequencing were cryopreserved in liquid nitrogen and thawed later in a water bath at 37 degrees C. The sorted or isolated CD4+, CD8+ and CD8+ TEMRA cells reached a purity of at least 90%.

RNA was extracted with the RNeasy kit and roughly 0.45 to 1 ug was reverse transcribed using random hexamers. TCR beta CDR3 regions were amplified with the immunoSEQ multiplex PCR assay covering 54 Vbeta and 13 Jbeta segments. PCR amplification bias was corrected by using a synthetic template baseline for primer optimization and computational correction. The authors processed their data as follows. Only productive sequences were kept, with reads annotated to V, D and J genes according to IMGT and analyzed in immunoSEQ Analyzer. To calculate clonality, Shannon entropy was normalized by log2 of the number of productive unique sequences and then subtracted from one. For each patient and control, public and private clones were evaluated among the 100 most prevalent clones. A clone was defined as Susac-specific if it was absent from the healthy and MS cohorts, from about 1,100 published viral clones and from other ImmuneACCESS disease sequences. TCRdb took the public reads, trimmed them with fastp at Q25, ran MiXCR for clone calling and kept in-frame beta chains. Every distinct CDR3 protein forms one entry, paired with its most common genes and DNA. The authors' filters were not applied to this entry. Within this sample are 95,000 to 150,000 distinct CDR3 sequences, with 96% of them counted one time only. The ten largest clones take up 0.12% to 0.15% of the sample.

Remarks on this clonotype: Its antigen is still unknown. One base away there is no much larger clone; base qualities are not given.

Sequenced sample: CD4+ T cells from PBMCs. Recombination joined TRBV5-1 with TRBJ2-3; 8 central bases correspond to TRBD2. The receptor's source is a human donor with Susac syndrome. CDR3 region: CATQTAGDDTDTQYF. The DNA sequence reads TGCGCCACCCAGACAGCGGGAGATGACACAGATACGCAGTATTTT.